One sample yielded the 6 T cell receptor beta chains listed below, sequenced in a study of cytomegalovirus exposure and HLA in healthy donors. The PCR employed 60 Vbeta primers together with 13 Jbeta primers. Assay used: immunoSEQ multiplex PCR; TCRdb lists only in-frame clones, some missing. This specimen shows 100,000 to 150,000 clones; the ten leading clones hold around 1.6%. Sequencing was done on a sample of PBMCs. The receptor set was obtained from a young man in good health and CMV-seronegative.

The chain couples TRBV11-2 to TRBJ2-7; 9 nucleotides agree with TRBD1. The CDR3 loop spans 15 amino acids. Looked up from germline, CDR1 is SGHAT and CDR2 is FQNNGV. Trimming removed 5 bases from V and 2 bases from J; junction bases left unmatched: 7. The CDR3 protein is CASSPPGTGPYEQYF. CDR3 bases: TGTGCCAGCAGCCCCCCGGGGACAGGGCCCTACGAGCAGTACTTC.

This chain joins TRBV18 and TRBJ2-1, with D maybe TRBD2 (5 bases). V was clipped by 3 bases and J by 0 bases, with 6 bases between them. The CDR3 has 14 residues. Germline V CDR1 and CDR2: KGHSH, LQKENI. The CDR3 sequence: CASSPTTSYNEQFF. The CDR3 coding sequence is TGTGCCAGCTCACCGACTACCTCCTACAATGAGCAGTTCTTC.

The chain uses TRBV19 and TRBJ2-2, with 7 bases identical to TRBD2. Losses at the gene ends were 3 bases for V and 6 bases for J; bases not matched to a gene: 13. The CDR3 consists of 17 residues. The germline CDR1 and CDR2 sequences are LNHDA and SQIVND (reference sequence). The CDR3 region has the DNA TGTGCCAGTAGTATGGTCCACGGGAGGTCTGTGCCCGGGGAGCTGTTTTTT. Amino acid sequence: CASSMVHGRSVPGELFF.

This chain uses TRBV29-1 with TRBJ2-7; possibly TRBD1 for D (5 bases). The CDR3 totals 11 residues. The germline V and J ends were trimmed by 4 bases and 7 bases, with 11 bases remaining between them. Germline V gene lookup returns CDR1 SQVTM and CDR2 ANQGSEA. The CDR3 DNA reads TGCAGCGTTGGCTTGCAGGGTGAGCAGTACTTC. Its protein is CSVGLQGEQYF.

J is TRBJ1-4 and V is TRBV2; D might be TRBD1 (6 bases). The CDR3 covers 12 residues. Germline values: CDR1 SNHLY, CDR2 FYNNEI. V lost 7 bases, J lost 6 bases, and 9 bases lay in between. The CDR3 protein is CASTGQDEKLFF. CDR3 bases: TGTGCCAGCACGGGACAAGATGAAAAACTGTTTTTT. The full variable domain, rest sourced from reference TRBV2 and TRBJ1-4, is EPEVTQTPSHQVTQMGQEVILRCVPISNHLYFYWYRQILGQKVEFLVSFYNNEISEKSEIFDDQFSVERPDGSNFTLKIRSTKLEDSAMYFCASTGQDEKLFFGSGTQLSVL.

The chain joins TRBV6-5 to TRBJ1-2; no clear D. The CDR3 has 13 amino acids. Germline lookup yields CDR1 MNHEY and CDR2 SVGAGI. The germline V and J ends were trimmed by 7 bases and 2 bases, with 11 bases remaining between them. The CDR3 DNA is TGTGCCAGCACTGGACGGGAAAACTATGGCTACACCTTC. This codes for CASTGRENYGYTF.